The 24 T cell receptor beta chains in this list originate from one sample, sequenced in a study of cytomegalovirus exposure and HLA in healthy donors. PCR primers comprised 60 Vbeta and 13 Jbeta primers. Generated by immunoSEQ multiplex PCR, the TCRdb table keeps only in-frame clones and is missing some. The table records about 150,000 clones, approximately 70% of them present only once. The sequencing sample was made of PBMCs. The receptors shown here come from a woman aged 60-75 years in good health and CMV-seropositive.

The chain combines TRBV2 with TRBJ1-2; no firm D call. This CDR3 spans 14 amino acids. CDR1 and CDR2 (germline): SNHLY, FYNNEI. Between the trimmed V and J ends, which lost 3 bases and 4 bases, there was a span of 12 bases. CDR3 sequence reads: CASSDRTGVYGYTF. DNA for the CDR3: TGTGCCAGCAGTGACCGGACTGGTGTCTATGGCTACACCTTC.

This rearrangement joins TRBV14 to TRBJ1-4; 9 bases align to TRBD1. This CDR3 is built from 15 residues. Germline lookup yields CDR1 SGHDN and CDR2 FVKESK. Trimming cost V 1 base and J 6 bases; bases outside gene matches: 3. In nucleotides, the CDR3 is TGTGCCAGCAGCCAAGGGGGACAGGGAGATGAAAAACTGTTTTTT. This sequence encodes CASSQGGQGDEKLFF.

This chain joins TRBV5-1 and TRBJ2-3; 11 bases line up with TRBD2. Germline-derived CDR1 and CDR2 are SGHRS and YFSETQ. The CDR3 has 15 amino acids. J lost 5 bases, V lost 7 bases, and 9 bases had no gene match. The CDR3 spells CASAGTSGGEDTQYF. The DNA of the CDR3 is TGCGCCAGCGCCGGGACTAGCGGAGGGGAAGATACGCAGTATTTT. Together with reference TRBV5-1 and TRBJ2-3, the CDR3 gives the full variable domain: KAGVTQTPRYLIKTRGQQVTLSCSPISGHRSVSWYQQTPGQGLQFLFEYFSETQRNKGNFPGRFSGRQFSNSRSEMNVSTLELGDSALYLCASAGTSGGEDTQYFGPGTRLTVL.

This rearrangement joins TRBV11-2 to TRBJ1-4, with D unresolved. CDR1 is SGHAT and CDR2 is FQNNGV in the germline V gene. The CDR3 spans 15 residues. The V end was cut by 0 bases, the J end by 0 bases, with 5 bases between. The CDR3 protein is CASSLDGATNEKLFF. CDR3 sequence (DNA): TGTGCCAGCAGCTTAGACGGAGCAACTAATGAAAAACTGTTTTTT.

The CDR3 sequence is CASSLLDRRGEQFF. The CDR3 DNA follows: TGTGCCAGCAGCCTACTGGACAGGAGGGGTGAGCAGTTCTTC. The chain has TRBV14 and TRBJ2-1; a possible D gene is TRBD1 (7 bases). The V gene lost 4 bases and the J gene lost 9 bases, with 16 bases spanning the gap. The CDR3 spans 14 residues. Per the germline V gene, CDR1 is SGHDN and CDR2 is FVKESK.

The CDR3 nucleotides are TGCGCCAGCAGCCTACAACCCACAGATACGCAGTATTTT. This gives the protein CASSLQPTDTQYF. The chain joins TRBV4-1 to TRBJ2-3; D ambiguous. The germline V gene has CDR1 MGHRA and CDR2 YSYEKL. The CDR3 consists of 13 residues. The V end was cut by 4 bases, the J end by 2 bases, with 7 bases between.

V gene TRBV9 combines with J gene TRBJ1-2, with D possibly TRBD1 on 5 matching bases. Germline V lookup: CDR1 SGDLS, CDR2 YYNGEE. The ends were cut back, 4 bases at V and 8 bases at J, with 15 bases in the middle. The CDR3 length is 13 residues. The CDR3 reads CASSPDILQGYTF. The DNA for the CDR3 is TGTGCCAGCAGCCCGGACATACTTCAGGGCTACACCTTC.

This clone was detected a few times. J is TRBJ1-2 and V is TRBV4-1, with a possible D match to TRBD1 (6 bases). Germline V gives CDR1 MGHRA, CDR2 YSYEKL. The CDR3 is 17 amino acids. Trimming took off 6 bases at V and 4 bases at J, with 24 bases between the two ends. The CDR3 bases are TGCGCCAGCAGGCCCAGGACCGACAGGTTTGGTCCCTATGGCTACACCTTC. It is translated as CASRPRTDRFGPYGYTF.

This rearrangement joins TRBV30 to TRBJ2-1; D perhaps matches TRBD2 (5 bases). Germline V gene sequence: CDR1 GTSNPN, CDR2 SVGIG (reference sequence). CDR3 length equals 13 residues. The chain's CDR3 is CASNQMLAAAQFF. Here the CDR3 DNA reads TGTGCATCGAACCAAATGCTAGCCGCCGCCCAGTTCTTC.

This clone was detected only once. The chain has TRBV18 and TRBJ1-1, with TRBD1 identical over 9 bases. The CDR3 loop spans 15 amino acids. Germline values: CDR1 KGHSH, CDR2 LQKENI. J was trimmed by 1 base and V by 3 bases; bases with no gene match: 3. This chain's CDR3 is CASSPRTGENTEAFF. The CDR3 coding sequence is TGTGCCAGCTCACCCCGGACAGGGGAGAACACTGAAGCTTTCTTT.

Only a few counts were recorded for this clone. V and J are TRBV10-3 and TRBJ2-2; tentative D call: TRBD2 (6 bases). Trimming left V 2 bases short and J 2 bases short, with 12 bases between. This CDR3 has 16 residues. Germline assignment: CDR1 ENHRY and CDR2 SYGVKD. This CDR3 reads CAISETGTVNTGELFF. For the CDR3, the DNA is TGTGCCATCAGTGAGACCGGGACTGTAAACACCGGGGAGCTGTTTTTT.

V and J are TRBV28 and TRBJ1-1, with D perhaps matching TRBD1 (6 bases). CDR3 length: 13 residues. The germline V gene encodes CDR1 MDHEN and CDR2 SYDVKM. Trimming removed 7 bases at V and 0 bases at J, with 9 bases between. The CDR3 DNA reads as TGTGCCAGCAATCAGGGGATGAACACTGAAGCTTTCTTT. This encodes CASNQGMNTEAFF.

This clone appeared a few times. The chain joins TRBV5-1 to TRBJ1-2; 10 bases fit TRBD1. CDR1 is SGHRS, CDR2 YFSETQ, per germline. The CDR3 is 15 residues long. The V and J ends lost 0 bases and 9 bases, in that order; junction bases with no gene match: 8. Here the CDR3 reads CASSLDVTGGSSYTF. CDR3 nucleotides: TGCGCCAGCAGCTTGGATGTGACAGGGGGCAGCAGCTACACCTTC.

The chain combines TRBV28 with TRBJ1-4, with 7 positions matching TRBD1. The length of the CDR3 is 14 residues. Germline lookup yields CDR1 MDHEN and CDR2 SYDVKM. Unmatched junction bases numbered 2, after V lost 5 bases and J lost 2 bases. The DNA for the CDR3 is TGTGCCAGCAGTCCGGGACAGACTAATGAAAAACTGTTTTTT. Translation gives CASSPGQTNEKLFF. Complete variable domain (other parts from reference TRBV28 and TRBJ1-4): DVKVTQSSRYLVKRTGEKVFLECVQDMDHENMFWYRQDPGLGLRLIYFSYDVKMKEKGDIPEGYSVSREKKERFSLILESASTNQTSMYLCASSPGQTNEKLFFGSGTQLSVL.

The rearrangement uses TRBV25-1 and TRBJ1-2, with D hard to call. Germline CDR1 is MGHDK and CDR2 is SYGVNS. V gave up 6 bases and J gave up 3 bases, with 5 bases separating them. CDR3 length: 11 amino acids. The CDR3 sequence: CASSLYYGYTF. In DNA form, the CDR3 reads TGTGCCAGCAGCCTATACTATGGCTACACCTTC.

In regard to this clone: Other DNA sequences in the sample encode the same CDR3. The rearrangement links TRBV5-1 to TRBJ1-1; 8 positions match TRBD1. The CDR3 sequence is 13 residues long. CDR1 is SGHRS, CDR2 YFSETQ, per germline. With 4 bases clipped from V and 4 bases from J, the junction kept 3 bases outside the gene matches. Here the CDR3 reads CASSSTGGTEAFF. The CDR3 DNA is TGCGCCAGCAGCAGCACAGGGGGCACTGAAGCTTTCTTT.

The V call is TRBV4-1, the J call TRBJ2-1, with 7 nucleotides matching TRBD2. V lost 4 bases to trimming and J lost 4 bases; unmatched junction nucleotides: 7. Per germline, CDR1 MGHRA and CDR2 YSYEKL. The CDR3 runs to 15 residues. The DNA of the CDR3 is TGCGCCAGCAGCCGAGGCGAGCGGGATTACAATGAGCAGTTCTTC. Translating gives CASSRGERDYNEQFF.

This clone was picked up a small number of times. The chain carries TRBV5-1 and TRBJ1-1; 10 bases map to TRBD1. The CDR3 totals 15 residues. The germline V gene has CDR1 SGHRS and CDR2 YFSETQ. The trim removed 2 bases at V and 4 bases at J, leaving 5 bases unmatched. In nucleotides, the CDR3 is TGCGCCAGCAGCTTCCGGGACAGGGGTACCACTGAAGCTTTCTTT. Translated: CASSFRDRGTTEAFF.

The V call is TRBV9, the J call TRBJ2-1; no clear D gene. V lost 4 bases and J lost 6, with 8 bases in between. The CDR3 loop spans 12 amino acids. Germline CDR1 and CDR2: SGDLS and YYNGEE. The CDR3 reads CASSRATNEQFF. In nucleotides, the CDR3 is TGTGCCAGCAGCCGAGCAACCAATGAGCAGTTCTTC.

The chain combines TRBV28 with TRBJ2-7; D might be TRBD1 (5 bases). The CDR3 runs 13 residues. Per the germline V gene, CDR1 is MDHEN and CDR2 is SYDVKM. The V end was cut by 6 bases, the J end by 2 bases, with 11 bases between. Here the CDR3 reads CASRVTGPYEQYF. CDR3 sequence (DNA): TGTGCCAGCAGGGTAACAGGTCCCTACGAGCAGTACTTC.

The CDR3 spells CASPKAPNTGELFF. The CDR3 DNA reads TGTGCCAGCCCGAAAGCCCCGAACACCGGGGAGCTGTTTTTT. The chain employs TRBV2 and TRBJ2-2; D is undetermined. There are 14 residues in the CDR3. Germline CDR1 and CDR2: SNHLY and FYNNEI. Trimming pared 8 bases from V and 0 bases from J, leaving 10 bases between.

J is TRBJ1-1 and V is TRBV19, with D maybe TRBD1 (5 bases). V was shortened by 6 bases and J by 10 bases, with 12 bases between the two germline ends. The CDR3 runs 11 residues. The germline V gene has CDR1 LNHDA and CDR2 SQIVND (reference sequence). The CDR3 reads CASRIDSIAFF. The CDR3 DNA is TGTGCCAGTAGGATCGACAGTATAGCTTTCTTT.

CDR3 nucleotide sequence: TGTGCCTGGAGTACCACTTCGAAGTTCGGGACTGAAGCTTTCTTT. Translating it yields CAWSTTSKFGTEAFF. V and J are TRBV30 and TRBJ1-1; D is uncertain. The germline V gene encodes CDR1 GTSNPN and CDR2 SVGIG (reference sequence). The CDR3 runs to 15 residues. Trimming pared 2 bases from V and 5 bases from J, leaving 18 bases between.

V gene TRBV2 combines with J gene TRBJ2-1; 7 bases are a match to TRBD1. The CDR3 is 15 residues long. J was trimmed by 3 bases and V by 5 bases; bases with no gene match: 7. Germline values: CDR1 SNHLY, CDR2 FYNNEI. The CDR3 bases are TGTGCCAGCAGTACCGACAGGGCGGTCTACAATGAGCAGTTCTTC. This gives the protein CASSTDRAVYNEQFF. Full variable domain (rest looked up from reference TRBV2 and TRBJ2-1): EPEVTQTPSHQVTQMGQEVILRCVPISNHLYFYWYRQILGQKVEFLVSFYNNEISEKSEIFDDQFSVERPDGSNFTLKIRSTKLEDSAMYFCASSTDRAVYNEQFFGPGTRLTVL.